Listed below are T cell receptor beta chains from one sample, sequenced in a study of T-cell memory formation after mild COVID-19. TCRdb fed the 5' RACE reads into MiXCR, producing one record per CDR3 protein. The sample has fewer than 450,000 distinct CDR3 sequences, less than 25% seen once; the top ten hold about 8.7%. Sequencing used PBMCs or a T cell subset sorted from them (not recorded which). Receptors originate from an adult woman who had mild COVID-19 (a few samples of this study predate the infection). Cell type and time point are not known. Each CDR3 is given with its conserved first and last residue. Fields, in order: clone size, V gene, D gene, CDR3 length, J gene, CDR3 protein, CDR3 DNA. D genes are given only for firm matches. Only part of the rows carry a size: once, few, many, or a class if the clone is expanded.

size: few
V: TRBV12-2
D: .
length: 18
J: TRBJ1-1
CDR3: CASRLEGRDRGLNTEAFF
DNA: TGTGCAAGTCGCTTAGAGGGCCGGGACAGGGGCTTGAACACTGAAGCTTTCTTT

size: few
V: TRBV14
D: .
length: 14
J: TRBJ2-2
CDR3: CASSQGRGTGELFF
DNA: TGTGCCAGCAGCCAAGGCAGGGGCACCGGGGAGCTGTTTTTT

size: few
V: TRBV4-3
D: TRBD2
length: 17
J: TRBJ2-2
CDR3: CASSPGLAGGVPGELFF
DNA: TGCGCCAGCAGCCCAGGACTAGCGGGAGGGGTTCCCGGGGAGCTGTTTTTT

size: .
V: TRBV2
D: .
length: 14
J: TRBJ1-1
CDR3: CASSWIGGRAEAFF
DNA: TGTGCCAGCAGTTGGATTGGGGGTAGGGCTGAAGCTTTCTTT

size: .
V: TRBV11-1
D: TRBD1
length: 15
J: TRBJ2-1
CDR3: CASSFWTGMVNEQFF
DNA: TGTGCCAGCAGCTTCTGGACAGGGATGGTCAATGAGCAGTTCTTC

size: many
V: TRBV4-2
D: TRBD2
length: 16
J: TRBJ2-4
CDR3: CASSQAGGGAKNIQYF
DNA: TGTGCCAGCAGCCAAGCTGGGGGGGGAGCCAAAAACATTCAGTACTTC

size: few
V: TRBV29-1
D: .
length: 14
J: TRBJ2-2
CDR3: CSVLNRADTGELFF
DNA: TGCAGCGTTCTGAACAGGGCGGACACCGGGGAGCTGTTTTTT

size: .
V: TRBV19
D: TRBD2
length: 14
J: TRBJ2-1
CDR3: CASSILAGMNEQFF
DNA: TGTGCCAGTAGTATACTAGCGGGTATGAATGAGCAGTTCTTC

size: .
V: TRBV20-1
D: .
length: 15
J: TRBJ2-1
CDR3: CSARRSQGWLDEQFF
DNA: TGCAGTGCTAGAAGGAGCCAGGGGTGGTTAGATGAGCAGTTCTTC

size: .
V: TRBV24-1
D: TRBD1
length: 17
J: TRBJ1-5
CDR3: CATSDSRTGRREQPQHF
DNA: TGTGCCACCAGTGATTCTCGGACAGGCCGTAGAGAGCAGCCCCAGCATTTT

size: .
V: TRBV6-5
D: TRBD1
length: 16
J: TRBJ1-2
CDR3: CASRAGGASPNYGYTF
DNA: TGTGCCAGCAGAGCAGGGGGCGCGAGCCCTAACTATGGCTACACCTTC

size: .
V: TRBV6-2/TRBV6-3
D: .
length: 15
J: TRBJ2-5
CDR3: CASSYFGAGMETQYF
DNA: TGTGCCAGCAGTTACTTTGGTGCGGGGATGGAGACCCAGTACTTC

size: few
V: TRBV2
D: .
length: 14
J: TRBJ1-5
CDR3: CASSEWGRDQPQHF
DNA: TGTGCCAGCAGTGAATGGGGCAGGGATCAGCCCCAGCATTTT

size: .
V: TRBV6-4
D: .
length: 16
J: TRBJ2-1
CDR3: CASSESGAGLTDEQFF
DNA: TGTGCCAGCAGTGAATCAGGGGCTGGGCTAACGGATGAGCAGTTCTTC